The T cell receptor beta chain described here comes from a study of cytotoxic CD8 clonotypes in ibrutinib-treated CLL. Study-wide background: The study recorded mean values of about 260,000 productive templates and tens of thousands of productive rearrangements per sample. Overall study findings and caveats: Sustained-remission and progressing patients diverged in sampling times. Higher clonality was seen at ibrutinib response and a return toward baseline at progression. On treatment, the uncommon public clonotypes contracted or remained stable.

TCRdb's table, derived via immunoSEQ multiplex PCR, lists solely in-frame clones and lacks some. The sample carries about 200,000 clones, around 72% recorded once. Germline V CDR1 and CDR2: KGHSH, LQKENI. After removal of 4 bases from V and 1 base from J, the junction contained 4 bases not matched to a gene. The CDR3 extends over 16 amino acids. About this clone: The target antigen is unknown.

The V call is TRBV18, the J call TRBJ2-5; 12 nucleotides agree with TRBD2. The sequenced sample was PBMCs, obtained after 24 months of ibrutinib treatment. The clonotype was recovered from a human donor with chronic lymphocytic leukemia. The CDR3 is CASSRLAGGTQETQYF. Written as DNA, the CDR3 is TGTGCCAGCTCACGGCTAGCGGGAGGGACCCAAGAGACCCAGTACTTC.